This section outlines one TCR beta chain sequence together with its context. What it binds is not known. The sample comes from a study of cytomegalovirus exposure and HLA in healthy donors. Primers: 60 Vbeta forward and 13 Jbeta reverse. Repertoires were generated with immunoSEQ multiplex PCR, while TCRdb's copy carries only in-frame clones and drops some. The sample lists some 150,000 clones, over 60% occurring once. CDR1 and CDR2 from the germline V gene are SGHRS and YFSETQ. V lost 4 bases and J lost 6, with 14 bases in between. The CDR3 loop spans 13 amino acids. Broader study findings: In a later analysis, a missense DCLRE1C variant was linked to TCR beta V- and J-gene trimming. Later analysis suggested most CMV-associated TCR beta chains were HLA-restricted. In vitro confirmation showed three CMV-associated chains to be CMV antigen specific.

The sequence was obtained from a woman aged 30 to 39 in good health and CMV-seropositive. The chain links TRBV5-1 to TRBJ2-7; perhaps TRBD1 as D (6 bases). Sample: PBMCs. The CDR3 protein is CASSRDRSGEQYF. The CDR3 DNA reads TGCGCCAGCAGCCGAGACAGGTCCGGCGAGCAGTACTTC. Drawing the rest from reference TRBV5-1 and TRBJ2-7, the complete variable domain is KAGVTQTPRYLIKTRGQQVTLSCSPISGHRSVSWYQQTPGQGLQFLFEYFSETQRNKGNFPGRFSGRQFSNSRSEMNVSTLELGDSALYLCASSRDRSGEQYFGPGTRLTVT.